This T cell receptor beta chain stems from a study of blood T cell repertoires in COVID-19. From germline, CDR1 is GTSNPN and CDR2 SVGIG (reference sequence). Trimming stripped 0 bases from V and 9 bases from J, with 15 bases between. The CDR3 contains 13 residues. Here immunoSEQ multiplex PCR was the method, and the copy in TCRdb shows in-frame clones only, minus some. The data show about 170,000 clones, with approximately 91% seen just once and roughly 0.77% held by the top ten. This receptor was identified in a woman aged 18-29 years who had recovered from COVID-19. The specimen was PBMCs or T cells enriched from blood (not recorded which). The genes are TRBV30 and TRBJ2-7, with D perhaps matching TRBD2 (6 bases). CDR3 coding DNA: TGTGCCTGGAGTGTATTGGGCGGGGTTGGGCAGTACTTC. This sequence encodes CAWSVLGGVGQYF. The variable domain in full, with the rest retrieved from reference TRBV30 and TRBJ2-7, is SQTIHQWPATLVQPVGSPLSLECTVEGTSNPNLYWYRQAAGRGLQLLFYSVGIGQISSEVPQNLSASRPQDRQFILSSKKLLLSDSGFYLCAWSVLGGVGQYFGPGTRLTVT.